Each of the 9 T cell receptor beta chains below was sequenced from the same sample in a study of technical replicates of blood from a few donors. This table comes from immunoSEQ multiplex PCR, and its TCRdb copy is limited to in-frame clones, with some not included. The sample holds 100,000 or so clones, just under 95% seen once. The sample consisted of T cells isolated from PBMCs. The receptor source for this set is a human donor in good health.

This chain joins TRBV5-6 and TRBJ2-2; 8 nucleotides agree with TRBD1. The junction had 10 bases not matched to a gene; V was cut back by 4 bases and J by 5 bases. The CDR3 spans 16 residues. Germline V gene data show CDR1 as SGHDT and CDR2 as YYEEEE. CDR3 nucleotides: TGTGCCAGCAGCGTCCGGGACAGGCTTATTACCGGGGAGCTGTTTTTT. It encodes CASSVRDRLITGELFF.

The chain uses TRBV11-2 and TRBJ1-1; D is possibly TRBD1 (5 bases). V dropped 7 bases and J dropped 2 bases, with 14 bases sitting between them. From germline, CDR1 is SGHAT and CDR2 FQNNGV. The CDR3 runs to 14 residues. The CDR3 DNA follows: TGTGCCAGCACCTGGATGGGGCTAAACACTGAAGCTTTCTTT. It encodes CASTWMGLNTEAFF.

V and J are TRBV6-1 and TRBJ1-1; TRBD1 might be the D (5 bases). This CDR3 has 13 residues. Deletions cut 6 bases from V and 1 base from J, with 9 bases between. Germline V gives CDR1 MNHNS, CDR2 SASEGT. In DNA form, the CDR3 reads TGTGCCAGCAGAGTACAGGAGAACACTGAAGCTTTCTTT. This codes for CASRVQENTEAFF.

The V call is TRBV19, the J call TRBJ2-2; TRBD2 matches 12 bases. Germline V gene sequence: CDR1 LNHDA, CDR2 SQIVND (reference sequence). The CDR3 extends over 16 amino acids. Germline trimming cut 10 bases from V and 6 bases from J; bases unmatched to any gene: 12. DNA of the CDR3: TGTGCCACCCCGACTAGCGGGAGTAGTAAGTCCGGGGAGCTGTTTTTT. This sequence encodes CATPTSGSSKSGELFF.

The chain joins TRBV11-2 to TRBJ2-7, with TRBD2 matching 11 bases. Losses at the gene ends were 1 base for V and 7 bases for J; bases not matched to a gene: 9. Per the germline V gene, CDR1 is SGHAT and CDR2 is FQNNGV. The CDR3 contains 16 residues. CDR3 in DNA: TGTGCCAGCAGCTTAGTCCGCACTAGCGGGAGTCATGAGCAGTACTTC. It translates to CASSLVRTSGSHEQYF.

The chain has TRBV5-5 and TRBJ1-3; no definite D call. This CDR3 has 14 amino acids. The V gene lost 4 bases and the J gene lost 4 bases, with 12 bases spanning the gap. CDR1 is SGHKS and CDR2 is YYEKEE in the germline V gene (reference sequence). The CDR3 region has the DNA TGTGCCAGCAGCACTCCGGGTTCCGGAAACACCATATATTTT. Residues: CASSTPGSGNTIYF.

The chain joins TRBV11-2 to TRBJ1-3; D gene unclear. V lost 0 bases to trimming and J lost 4 bases, with 7 bases between them. This CDR3 spans 14 amino acids. The germline V gene encodes CDR1 SGHAT and CDR2 FQNNGV. The CDR3 DNA reads as TGTGCCAGCAGCTTAGAAGGCAGGGGAAACACCATATATTTT. Amino acid sequence: CASSLEGRGNTIYF.

The chain joins TRBV5-1 to TRBJ2-3; tentative D call: TRBD1 (5 bases). Looked up from germline, CDR1 is SGHRS and CDR2 is YFSETQ. The CDR3 contains 15 residues. The V and J ends lost 0 bases and 0 bases respectively, with 8 bases between them. The CDR3 DNA reads as TGCGCCAGCAGCTTGGGGGGCTTTAGCACAGATACGCAGTATTTT. This encodes CASSLGGFSTDTQYF.

This clone was counted once. The V gene is TRBV7-9, the J gene TRBJ1-1; no clear D gene. CDR1 SEHNR and CDR2 FQNEAQ come from the germline V gene (reference sequence). Trimming shortened V by 5 bases and J by 1 base, and 8 bases separated the two germline ends. The CDR3 sequence is 13 residues long. Written as DNA, the CDR3 is TGTGCCAGCAGCCCGAACAGGAACACTGAAGCTTTCTTT. Residues: CASSPNRNTEAFF.